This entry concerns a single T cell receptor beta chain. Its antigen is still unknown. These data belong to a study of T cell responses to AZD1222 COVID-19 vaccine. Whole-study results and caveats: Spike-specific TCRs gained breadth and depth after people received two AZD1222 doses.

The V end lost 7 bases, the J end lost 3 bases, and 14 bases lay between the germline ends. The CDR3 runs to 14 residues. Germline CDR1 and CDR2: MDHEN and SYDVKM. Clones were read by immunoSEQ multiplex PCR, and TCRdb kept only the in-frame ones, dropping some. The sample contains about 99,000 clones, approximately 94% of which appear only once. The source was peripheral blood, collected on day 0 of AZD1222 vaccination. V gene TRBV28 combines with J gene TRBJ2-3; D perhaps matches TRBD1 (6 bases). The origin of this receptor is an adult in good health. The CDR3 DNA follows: TGTGCCAGCAAGCTAACAGGGTTGACAGATACGCAGTATTTT. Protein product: CASKLTGLTDTQYF. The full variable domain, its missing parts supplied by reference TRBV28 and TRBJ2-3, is DVKVTQSSRYLVKRTGEKVFLECVQDMDHENMFWYRQDPGLGLRLIYFSYDVKMKEKGDIPEGYSVSREKKERFSLILESASTNQTSMYLCASKLTGLTDTQYFGPGTRLTVL.